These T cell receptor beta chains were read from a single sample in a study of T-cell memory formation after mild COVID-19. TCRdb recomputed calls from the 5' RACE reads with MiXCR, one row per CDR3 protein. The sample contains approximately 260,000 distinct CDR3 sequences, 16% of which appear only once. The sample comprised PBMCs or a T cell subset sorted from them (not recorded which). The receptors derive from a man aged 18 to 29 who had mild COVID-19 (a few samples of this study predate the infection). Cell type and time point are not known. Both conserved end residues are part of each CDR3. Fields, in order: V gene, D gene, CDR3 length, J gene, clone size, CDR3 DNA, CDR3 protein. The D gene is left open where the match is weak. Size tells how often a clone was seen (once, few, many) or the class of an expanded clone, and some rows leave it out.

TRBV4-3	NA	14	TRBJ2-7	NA	TGCGCCAGCAGCCAAGACCGGGACATGTACGAGCAGTACTTC	CASSQDRDMYEQYF
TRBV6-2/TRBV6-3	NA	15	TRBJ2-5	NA	TGTGCCAGCAGTTTCCCCGGACTGGGCCAAGAGACCCAGTACTTC	CASSFPGLGQETQYF
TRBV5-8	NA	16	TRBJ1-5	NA	TGTGCCAGCAGTGAATTATTGCCAGATCCAAATCAGCCCCAGCATTTT	CASSELLPDPNQPQHF
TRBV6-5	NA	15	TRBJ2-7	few	TGTGCCAGCAGTTACCGTGGGGACTTCGCCTACGAGCAGTACTTC	CASSYRGDFAYEQYF
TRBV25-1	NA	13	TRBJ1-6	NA	TGTGCCAGCAGTTGGGACATTAATTCACCCCTCCACTTT	CASSWDINSPLHF
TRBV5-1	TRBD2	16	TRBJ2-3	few	TGCGCCAGCAGATGGAGGACTAGCTCGGGATTCGGTACGCAGTATTTT	CASRWRTSSGFGTQYF
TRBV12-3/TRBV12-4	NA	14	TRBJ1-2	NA	TGTGCCAGCAGTTTATCTGGGACGGTCTATGGCTACACCTTC	CASSLSGTVYGYTF
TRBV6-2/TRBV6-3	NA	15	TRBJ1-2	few	TGTGCCAGCAGTAACCCTTGGACAGCGGGCTATGGCTACACCTTC	CASSNPWTAGYGYTF
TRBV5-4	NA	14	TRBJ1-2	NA	TGTGCCAGCAGCTCATTCGGGGCTAACTATGGCTACACCTTC	CASSSFGANYGYTF
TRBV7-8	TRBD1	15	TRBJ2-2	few	TGTGCCAGCAGCCAGACAGGGATGAACACCGGGGAGCTGTTTTTT	CASSQTGMNTGELFF
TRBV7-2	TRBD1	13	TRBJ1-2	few	TGTGCCAGCAGCCGGGACAGAAACTATGGCTACACCTTC	CASSRDRNYGYTF
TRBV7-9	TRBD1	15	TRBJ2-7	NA	TGTGCCAGCAGCCACCTGGACAGGGGTCAGTCCGAGCAGTACTTC	CASSHLDRGQSEQYF
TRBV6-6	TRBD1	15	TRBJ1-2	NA	TGTGCCAGCAGCATGGGACAGGGGACTAACTATGGCTACACCTTC	CASSMGQGTNYGYTF
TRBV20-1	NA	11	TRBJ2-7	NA	TGCAGTGCCAAGGGGCGATACGAGCAGTACTTC	CSAKGRYEQYF
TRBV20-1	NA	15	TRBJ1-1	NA	TGCAGTGCATCGGCAGGGGCAGCACAGAACACTGAAGCTTTCTTT	CSASAGAAQNTEAFF
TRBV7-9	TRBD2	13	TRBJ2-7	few	TGTGCCAGCACCATAGCGGGTACCTACGAGCAGTACTTC	CASTIAGTYEQYF
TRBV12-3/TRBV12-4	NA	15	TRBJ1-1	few	TGTGCCAGCGGCCTGGAGGGGGGAGTAAACACTGAAGCTTTCTTT	CASGLEGGVNTEAFF
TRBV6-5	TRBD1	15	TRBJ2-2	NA	TGTGCCAGCAGTTACGGGGACAGGAACACCGGGGAGCTGTTTTTT	CASSYGDRNTGELFF
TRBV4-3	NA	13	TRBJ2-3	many	TGTGCCAGCTCACAAGCAGGGACAGATACGCAGTATTTT	CASSQAGTDTQYF
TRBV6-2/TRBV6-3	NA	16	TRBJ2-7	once	TGTGCCAGCAGTTACTCGACGGGCAGGAGCTCCTACGAGCAGTACTTC	CASSYSTGRSSYEQYF
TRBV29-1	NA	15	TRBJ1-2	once	TGCAGCGTTGGTGCTTGGGACACCTCTAACTATGGCTACACCTTC	CSVGAWDTSNYGYTF
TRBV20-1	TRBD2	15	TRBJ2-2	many	TGCAGTGCTAGCCCGACTAGCGGGGGGACCGGGGAGCTGTTTTTT	CSASPTSGGTGELFF
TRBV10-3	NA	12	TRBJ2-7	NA	TGTGCCATCAGTGAATATTCCTACGAGCAGTACTTC	CAISEYSYEQYF
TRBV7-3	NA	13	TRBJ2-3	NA	TGTGCCAGCAGGTTCGAGGGCGCAGATACGCAGTATTTT	CASRFEGADTQYF
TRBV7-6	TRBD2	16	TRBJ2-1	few	TGTGCCAGCAGCTTACTACCAGCGGGGGGGCCACGGGAGCAGTTCTTC	CASSLLPAGGPREQFF
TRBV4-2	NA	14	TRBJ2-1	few	TGTGCCAGCAGCCAAGGGGGGGGCAGACGTGAGCAGTTCTTC	CASSQGGGRREQFF
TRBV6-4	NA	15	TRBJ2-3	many	TGTGCCAGCAGTGACTCGTCTAGCGCCACAGATACGCAGTATTTT	CASSDSSSATDTQYF
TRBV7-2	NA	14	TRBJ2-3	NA	TGTGCCAGCAGCCCGAGTAGCGGCACAGATACGCAGTATTTT	CASSPSSGTDTQYF
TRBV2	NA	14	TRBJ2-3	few	TGTGCCAGCACCCGAGGCGGGGGCACAGATACGCAGTATTTT	CASTRGGGTDTQYF
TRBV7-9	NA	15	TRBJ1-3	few	TGTGCCAGCAGCCCAAGGGGTAACTCTGGAAACACCATATATTTT	CASSPRGNSGNTIYF
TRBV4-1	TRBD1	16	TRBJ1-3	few	TGCGCCAGCAGCCACCACGGGACAGGGCGAGGAAACACCATATATTTT	CASSHHGTGRGNTIYF
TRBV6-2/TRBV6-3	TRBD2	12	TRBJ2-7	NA	TGTGCCAGCAGTCGACTAGCGTTCGAGCAGTACTTC	CASSRLAFEQYF
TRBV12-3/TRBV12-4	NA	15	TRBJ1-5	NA	TGTGCCAGCAGTTTCGGATCTAATAGCAATCAGCCCCAGCATTTT	CASSFGSNSNQPQHF
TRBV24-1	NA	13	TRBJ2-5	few	TGTGCCACCAGTGATGGCAGACAAGAGACCCAGTACTTC	CATSDGRQETQYF
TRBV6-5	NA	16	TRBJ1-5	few	TGTGCCAGCAGTTACTCGATTTGGCCGAGAGGGCAGCCCCAGCATTTT	CASSYSIWPRGQPQHF
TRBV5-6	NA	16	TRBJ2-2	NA	TGTGCCAGCAGCTTGGCGACCGCCAGGGGCACCGGGGAGCTGTTTTTT	CASSLATARGTGELFF
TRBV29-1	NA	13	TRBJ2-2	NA	TGCAGCGTTGAAGACGGCAACACCGGGGAGCTGTTTTTT	CSVEDGNTGELFF
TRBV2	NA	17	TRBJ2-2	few	TGTGCCAGCAGGGAACGATACCGGGCCTGGGGCACCGGGGAGCTGTTTTTT	CASRERYRAWGTGELFF
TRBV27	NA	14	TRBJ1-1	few	TGTGCCAGCAGTCTGGTGGCGGGGTACACTGAAGCTTTCTTT	CASSLVAGYTEAFF
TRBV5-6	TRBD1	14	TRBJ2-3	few	TGTGCCAGCAGCGCCGGACAGGGGGCAGATACGCAGTATTTT	CASSAGQGADTQYF
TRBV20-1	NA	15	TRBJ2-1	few	TGCAGTGCCCCTCCCGGAAAGGACTCCTACAATGAGCAGTTCTTC	CSAPPGKDSYNEQFF